These T cell receptor beta chains were read from a single sample in a study of blood T cell repertoires in COVID-19. This table comes from immunoSEQ multiplex PCR, and its TCRdb copy is limited to in-frame clones, with some not included. The sample has over 150,000 clones; roughly 85% are singletons. Sequenced input: peripheral blood. These receptors originate from a woman in her seventies with acute or convalescent COVID-19. Each CDR3 is given with its conserved first and last residue. D genes are given only for firm matches. Clone size is given for some rows only: seen once, a few or many times, or a class if the clone is expanded.

j_gene	abundance	d_gene	v_gene	CDR3nt	CDR3aa
TRBJ2-3	-	-	TRBV9	TGTGCCAGCAGCGTAGGCCGCAGGGCCCCAGATACGCAGTATTTT	CASSVGRRAPDTQYF
TRBJ1-1	-	-	TRBV29-1	TGCAGCGTTAGTAGGGGAACTGAAGCTTTCTTT	CSVSRGTEAFF
TRBJ2-5	-	TRBD2	TRBV9	TGTGCCAGCAGCGCCGGGACTAGCGGGAGGGAGACCCAGTACTTC	CASSAGTSGRETQYF
TRBJ1-1	-	-	TRBV19	TGTGCCAGTGGGGGCCCTGAAGCTTTCTTT	CASGGPEAFF
TRBJ2-2	-	TRBD2	TRBV4-2	TGTGCCAGCAGCCCTAACACCGGACTAGCGGGAGGAGACACCGGGGAGCTGTTTTTT	CASSPNTGLAGGDTGELFF
TRBJ2-1	-	-	TRBV11-3	TGTGCCAGCAGCTTAGGGGGGCAGAGCTCCTACAATGAGCAGTTCTTC	CASSLGGQSSYNEQFF
TRBJ2-4	-	TRBD1	TRBV6-5	TGTGCCAGCAGGCCCCGGACAGGGGTCGACATTCAGTACTTC	CASRPRTGVDIQYF
TRBJ1-5	few	-	TRBV5-5	TGTGCCAGCAGCTTGGTTGTAGGCTCAATTTGGGGCGGTCAGCCCCAGCATTTT	CASSLVVGSIWGGQPQHF
TRBJ2-1	-	-	TRBV4-1	TGCGCCAGCAGCCAAGAGTTGTTAAGGCAGGGGATCTCCTACAATGAGCAGTTCTTC	CASSQELLRQGISYNEQFF
TRBJ1-3	-	-	TRBV15	TGTGCCACCAGCAGAGATCACTTATCTGGAAACACCATATATTTT	CATSRDHLSGNTIYF
TRBJ2-1	-	-	TRBV6-5	TGTGCCAGCAGGAGCGGGCCACACAATGAGCAGTTCTTC	CASRSGPHNEQFF
TRBJ2-7	-	TRBD1	TRBV5-1	TGCGCCAGCAACTCCGGGACAGGGTACCACGAGCAGTACTTC	CASNSGTGYHEQYF
TRBJ2-1	-	-	TRBV15	TGTGCCACCAGCAGAGAAATGGTGACACCCTACAATGAGCAGTTCTTC	CATSREMVTPYNEQFF
TRBJ2-7	-	TRBD2	TRBV3-1/TRBV3-2	TGTGCCAGCAGTCGAGGACTAGCGGGAGCCTTTAACGAGCAGTACTTC	CASSRGLAGAFNEQYF
TRBJ1-1	few	-	TRBV7-9	TGTGCCACCGATCGGGGGTCCGCGGGCACTGAAGCTTTCTTT	CATDRGSAGTEAFF